This T cell receptor beta chain was identified during a study of metastatic and nonmetastatic thyroid tumors. Study details: Samples came from malignant and benign thyroid patients, and repertoires were compared across blood and tumor or nodule tissue.

Original processing notes: The distant-metastasis classifier for papillary thyroid cancer was built from CDR3 differences across clinicopathological groups. Through MiXCR, TCRdb re-clonotyped the PCR reads. These V and J calls are TCRdb output, not the study's own analysis. Found here are 7,700 or so clones, 25% to 35% of them singletons; the top ten hold just under 30%. Note on this clone: Its antigen remains unknown.

Among the patients, none had received any treatment before thyroid surgery. Trimming took 0 bases from V and 5 from J; bases not matched to a gene: 3. The CDR3 has 14 residues. The germline CDR1 and CDR2 sequences are MNHNY and SVGAGI (reference sequence). Overall study results and limits: Reports indicated that malignant thyroid tumors showed significantly higher TCR beta diversity than benign nodules did, in blood and tumor.

The receptor was isolated from a female donor with papillary thyroid cancer or a benign thyroid nodule (not recorded which). Some clones in this sample may be carry-over from other donors' samples. Sequenced sample: tumor tissue. This chain joins TRBV6-6 and TRBJ2-7; the match to TRBD1 covers 8 bases. As DNA, the CDR3 is TGTGCCAGCAGTTACTCCAGGGGGCACGACGAGCAGTACTTC. It yields the protein CASSYSRGHDEQYF.